The 29 T cell receptor beta chains listed next were all sequenced from one sample in a study of OX40 agonist ivuxolimab in advanced cancers. Profiling relied on immunoSEQ multiplex PCR, and the TCRdb table lists in-frame clones only, not all of them. The sample has fewer than 20,000 clones, roughly 78% seen once. Sequencing was performed on CD4+ or CD8+ T cells sorted from blood, taken in a trial of the OX40 agonist ivuxolimab. These receptors all come from an adult with an advanced solid tumor such as melanoma, head and neck, liver or kidney cancer.

The chain is built from TRBV4-2 and TRBJ2-1; 7 nucleotides agree with TRBD1. This CDR3 contains 17 residues. The germline V gene encodes CDR1 LGHNA and CDR2 YNFKEQ. J was trimmed by 5 bases and V by 2 bases; bases with no gene match: 12. CDR3 sequence: CASSQRTGDTFNNEQFF. Here the CDR3 DNA reads TGTGCCAGCAGCCAACGTACAGGGGATACATTCAACAATGAGCAGTTCTTC.

The chain has TRBV14 and TRBJ2-1, with D uncertain. The germline CDR1 and CDR2 sequences are SGHDN and FVKESK. The CDR3 runs 12 residues. Deletions cut 1 base from V and 7 bases from J, with 5 bases between. The CDR3 region has the DNA TGTGCCAGCAGCCAAGGGGGTAATGAGCAGTTCTTC. Translated, it gives CASSQGGNEQFF.

This clone was detected only once. The chain links TRBV2 to TRBJ2-5, with 16 bases fitting TRBD2. CDR1 and CDR2 from the germline V gene are SNHLY and FYNNEI. The J segment lost 1 base and the V segment lost 4 bases, leaving 9 bases of the junction unmatched. The CDR3 is 19 residues long. The CDR3 DNA follows: TGTGCCAGCAGTGCCGCGGGACTAGCGGGGGGGCCGCTCCAAGAGACCCAGTACTTC. This codes for CASSAAGLAGGPLQETQYF.

Only a few counts were recorded for this clone. The chain combines TRBV11-3 with TRBJ1-5; 7 bases map to TRBD1. This CDR3 contains 14 residues. The V gene's germline CDR1 is SGHNT and CDR2 YENEEA. The junction had 8 bases not matched to a gene; V was cut back by 5 bases and J by 7 bases. Here the CDR3 reads CASSPGTAPQPQHF. The CDR3, as DNA: TGTGCCAGCAGCCCAGGGACAGCCCCGCAGCCCCAGCATTTT.

This clone was observed once. The J gene is TRBJ1-1, the V gene TRBV11-3; D not certain. Germline V gene data show CDR1 as SGHNT and CDR2 as YENEEA. This CDR3 has 13 amino acids. The V gene lost 1 base and the J gene lost 7 bases, with 10 bases spanning the gap. The CDR3 coding sequence is TGTGCCAGCAGCTTAGTGGAATCCAGTGAAGCTTTCTTT. Translated: CASSLVESSEAFF.

This chain uses TRBV7-3 with TRBJ1-1; D uncertain. CDR3 length: 15 residues. The V end lost 1 base, the J end lost 0 bases, and 9 bases lay between the germline ends. Germline values: CDR1 SGHTA, CDR2 FQGTGA. CDR3 amino acids: CASSLIGGMNTEAFF. The DNA for the CDR3 is TGTGCCAGCAGCTTAATAGGCGGTATGAACACTGAAGCTTTCTTT.

The CDR3 nucleotides are TGTGCCAGCAGCTTCAACGCGGGACAGGCGGGTTCACCCCTCCACTTT. Amino acids: CASSFNAGQAGSPLHF. The genes are TRBV5-8 and TRBJ1-6; TRBD1 agrees at 8 bases. Germline CDR1 reads SGHTS; CDR2 reads YDEGEE. V was pared by 2 bases and J by 9 bases, with 10 bases of the junction left unmatched. The CDR3 runs to 16 residues.

J is TRBJ2-2 and V is TRBV7-9; a weak D match, TRBD2 (5 bases). There are 14 residues in the CDR3. Germline CDR1 SEHNR, CDR2 FQNEAQ (reference sequence). Deletions cut 5 bases from V and 5 bases from J, with 12 bases between. The CDR3 DNA reads as TGTGCCAGCAGCCAATTCGGGGAGACCGGGGAGCTGTTTTTT. Translated, it gives CASSQFGETGELFF. Based on the CDR3 plus reference TRBV7-9 and TRBJ2-2, the full variable domain is DTGVSQNPRHKITKRGQNVTFRCDPISEHNRLYWYRQTLGQGPEFLTYFQNEAQLEKSRLLSDRFSAERPKGSFSTLEIQRTEQGDSAMYLCASSQFGETGELFFGEGSRLTVL.

This clone was counted once. The DNA for the CDR3 is TGCGCCAGCGGATCAGGGATCGGGCAGTACTTC. Amino acids: CASGSGIGQYF. This chain uses TRBV4-1 with TRBJ2-5, with a weak D call TRBD1 (5 bases). The CDR3 is made up of 11 amino acids. The germline V gene encodes CDR1 MGHRA and CDR2 YSYEKL. V lost 8 bases, J lost 11 bases, and 15 bases lay in between.

This clone showed up just a few times. The chain links TRBV6-5 to TRBJ1-1; perhaps TRBD1 as D (6 bases). The germline CDR1 and CDR2 sequences are MNHEY and SVGAGI. Trimming shortened V by 2 bases and J by 4 bases, and 14 bases separated the two germline ends. The CDR3 runs 15 residues. The CDR3 sequence: CASSYRQGFVTEAFF. As DNA, the CDR3 is TGTGCCAGCAGTTACAGGCAGGGGTTCGTCACTGAAGCTTTCTTT.

V usage is TRBV7-6 and J usage is TRBJ1-2, with D possibly being TRBD1 (5 bases). The CDR3 covers 14 residues. Trimming shortened V by 5 bases and J by 7 bases, and 17 bases separated the two germline ends. Germline V CDR1 and CDR2: SGHVS, FNYEAQ. The CDR3, as DNA: TGTGCCAGCAGCCCTGGCGGGGGTGATTCTGGCTACACCTTC. Its protein is CASSPGGGDSGYTF.

The chain combines TRBV27 with TRBJ1-5; unclear D gene. V lost 1 base and J lost 0, with 7 bases in between. Germline V gene lookup returns CDR1 MNHEY and CDR2 SMNVEV (reference sequence). The CDR3 is 15 amino acids. The CDR3 coding sequence is TGTGCCAGCAGTTTATACAGCTATAGCAATCAGCCCCAGCATTTT. It is translated as CASSLYSYSNQPQHF.

In nucleotides, the CDR3 is TGTGCCAGCAGCCCCGCGAGGGGACAGGATGTGGACGAGCAGTACTTC. Its translation is CASSPARGQDVDEQYF. The chain recombines TRBV9 with TRBJ2-7, with 8 nucleotides matching TRBD1. CDR3 length: 16 amino acids. The V segment lost 4 bases and the J segment 5 bases; nucleotides outside the gene matches: 14. Germline CDR1 reads SGDLS; CDR2 reads YYNGEE. Drawing the rest from reference TRBV9 and TRBJ2-7, the complete variable domain is DSGVTQTPKHLITATGQRVTLRCSPRSGDLSVYWYQQSLDQGLQFLIQYYNGEERAKGNILERFSAQQFPDLHSELNLSSLELGDSALYFCASSPARGQDVDEQYFGPGTRLTVT.

V and J are TRBV19 and TRBJ2-1; D unresolved. CDR1 is LNHDA, CDR2 SQIVND, per germline (reference sequence). V gave up 1 base and J gave up 5 bases, with 6 bases separating them. There are 13 residues in the CDR3. CDR3 sequence: CASSIVNHNEQFF. The CDR3 nucleotides read TGTGCCAGTAGTATAGTAAACCACAATGAGCAGTTCTTC.

The chain joins TRBV19 to TRBJ1-1; perhaps TRBD1 as D (5 bases). CDR3 length: 15 amino acids. Trimming removed 5 bases from V and 0 bases from J, with 13 bases in between. The germline gives CDR1 LNHDA, CDR2 SQIVND (reference sequence). CDR3 DNA: TGTGCCAGTAGTCCCGCAGGGTACCTGAACACTGAAGCTTTCTTT. Protein: CASSPAGYLNTEAFF. The variable domain in full, completed from reference TRBV19 and TRBJ1-1, reads DGGITQSPKYLFRKEGQNVTLSCEQNLNHDAMYWYRQDPGQGLRLIYYSQIVNDFQKGDIAEGYSVSREKKESFPLTVTSAQKNPTAFYLCASSPAGYLNTEAFFGQGTRLTVV.

The J gene is TRBJ1-1, the V gene TRBV2, with 7 nucleotides matching TRBD1. The CDR3 totals 17 residues. The germline CDR1 and CDR2 sequences are SNHLY and FYNNEI. The V segment lost 8 bases and the J segment 5 bases; nucleotides outside the gene matches: 20. The chain's CDR3 is CASRKTGNPTYGTEAFF. The DNA of the CDR3 is TGTGCCAGCCGGAAGACAGGGAACCCCACCTATGGGACTGAAGCTTTCTTT.

The V gene is TRBV7-3, the J gene TRBJ2-2, with D maybe TRBD1 (6 bases). V was cut by 5 bases and J by 6 bases, with 10 bases left in between. The CDR3 is 13 residues long. Germline lookup yields CDR1 SGHTA and CDR2 FQGTGA. The CDR3 DNA reads TGTGCCAGCAGCAGGGACATGTCCGGGGAGCTGTTTTTT. It is translated as CASSRDMSGELFF.

The chain uses TRBV12-5 and TRBJ1-4; 7 nucleotides align to TRBD1. The length of the CDR3 is 14 residues. Losses at the gene ends were 10 bases for V and 8 bases for J; bases not matched to a gene: 13. Germline CDR1 LGHNT, CDR2 FRNRAP. This chain's CDR3 is CATSTGARGEKLFF. Written as DNA, the CDR3 is TGTGCTACAAGCACAGGGGCGCGGGGGGAAAAACTGTTTTTT.

The V gene is TRBV9, the J gene TRBJ1-6; 7 nucleotides align to TRBD1. The CDR3 has 13 amino acids. Germline V CDR1 and CDR2: SGDLS, YYNGEE. V lost 6 bases to trimming and J lost 11 bases; unmatched junction nucleotides: 8. CDR3 loop: CASNPTGSPPLHF. The DNA of the CDR3 is TGTGCCAGCAACCCGACAGGGAGCCCACCCCTCCACTTT. Variable domain in full (rest from reference TRBV9 and TRBJ1-6): DSGVTQTPKHLITATGQRVTLRCSPRSGDLSVYWYQQSLDQGLQFLIQYYNGEERAKGNILERFSAQQFPDLHSELNLSSLELGDSALYFCASNPTGSPPLHFGNGTRLTVT.

V and J are TRBV7-6 and TRBJ2-7; TRBD2 matches at 9 bases. V was clipped by 5 bases and J by 0 bases; unmatched bases: 8. CDR1 and CDR2 from the germline V gene are SGHVS and FNYEAQ. The length of the CDR3 is 16 residues. CDR3 nucleotides: TGTGCCAGCAGCCCCATAGCTAGCGGGGTCTCCTACGAGCAGTACTTC. Encoded protein: CASSPIASGVSYEQYF.

CDR3: CASSAAVYDFYGYTF. The CDR3 nucleotides are TGTGCCAGTAGCGCCGCAGTCTACGACTTTTATGGCTACACCTTC. This chain uses TRBV19 with TRBJ1-2; D is undetermined. The CDR3 runs to 15 residues. Per germline, CDR1 LNHDA and CDR2 SQIVND (reference sequence). The V end lost 6 bases, the J end lost 5 bases, and 19 bases lay between the germline ends.

This clone came up once. The chain has TRBV7-9 and TRBJ1-1; maybe TRBD1 (6 bases). The germline V gene has CDR1 SEHNR and CDR2 FQNEAQ (reference sequence). The CDR3 loop spans 12 amino acids. With 7 bases removed from V and 8 bases from J, the gap between germline ends came to 14 bases. CDR3: CASTWTEAEAFF. CDR3 nucleotides: TGTGCCAGCACTTGGACAGAAGCCGAAGCTTTCTTT.

In this sample, this clone turned up a few times. The rearrangement links TRBV7-2 to TRBJ2-7, with TRBD2 as a possible D gene (6 bases). The CDR3 is 14 amino acids. V lost 2 bases to trimming and J lost 6 bases, with 14 bases between them. The germline CDR1 and CDR2 sequences are SGHTA and FQGNSA. CDR3 sequence reads: CASSLSWEAGEQYF. DNA for the CDR3: TGTGCCAGCAGCTTAAGTTGGGAGGCTGGCGAGCAGTACTTC.

V usage is TRBV11-2 and J usage is TRBJ1-2; D is unresolved. Per germline, CDR1 SGHAT and CDR2 FQNNGV. This CDR3 is built from 14 residues. Trimming pared 5 bases from V and 2 bases from J, leaving 12 bases between. The CDR3: CASSPRLLNYGYTF. The CDR3 bases are TGTGCCAGCAGCCCCAGGCTGCTAAACTATGGCTACACCTTC.

This chain uses TRBV4-2 with TRBJ2-7; D might be TRBD2 (5 bases). Germline V gene data show CDR1 as LGHNA and CDR2 as YNFKEQ. The CDR3 consists of 15 residues. V lost 0 bases, J lost 2 bases, and 11 bases lay in between. The CDR3 nucleotides are TGTGCCAGCAGCCAAGATTTGGGAGAAGCCTACGAGCAGTACTTC. Its translation is CASSQDLGEAYEQYF.

This chain links TRBV7-3 with TRBJ2-3; perhaps TRBD2 as D (5 bases). This CDR3 region has 15 residues. Per germline, CDR1 SGHTA and CDR2 FQGTGA. Trimming removed 5 bases from V and 2 bases from J, with 14 bases in between. The CDR3 DNA reads as TGTGCCAGCAGCCCCGGGGAGATTAACACAGATACGCAGTATTTT. Translation: CASSPGEINTDTQYF.

This clone has more than one count but fewer than ten. The J gene is TRBJ1-5, the V gene TRBV7-2; D may be TRBD1 (6 bases). Trimming removed 2 bases at V and 5 bases at J, with 10 bases between. This CDR3 region has 14 residues. Germline CDR1 and CDR2: SGHTA and FQGNSA. The DNA of the CDR3 is TGTGCCAGCAGCTTAACAGGGTTGCATCAGCCCCAGCATTTT. It is translated as CASSLTGLHQPQHF.

The V call is TRBV7-9, the J call TRBJ2-7; TRBD1 matches 7 bases. J gave up 0 bases and V 2 bases, and 7 bases lay outside the gene matches. Looked up from germline, CDR1 is SEHNR and CDR2 is FQNEAQ (reference sequence). CDR3 length: 16 residues. CDR3 in amino acids: CASSLNRDSSSYEQYF. CDR3 bases: TGTGCCAGCAGCTTAAACCGGGACAGTAGCTCCTACGAGCAGTACTTC.

The J gene is TRBJ1-2, the V gene TRBV7-8, with D perhaps matching TRBD1 (5 bases). Germline assignment: CDR1 SGHVS and CDR2 FQNEAQ. Trimming stripped 1 base from V and 3 bases from J, with 9 bases between. CDR3 length equals 14 residues. This CDR3 reads CASSLDRNYYGYTF. CDR3 in DNA: TGTGCCAGCAGCTTAGACAGGAACTACTATGGCTACACCTTC.